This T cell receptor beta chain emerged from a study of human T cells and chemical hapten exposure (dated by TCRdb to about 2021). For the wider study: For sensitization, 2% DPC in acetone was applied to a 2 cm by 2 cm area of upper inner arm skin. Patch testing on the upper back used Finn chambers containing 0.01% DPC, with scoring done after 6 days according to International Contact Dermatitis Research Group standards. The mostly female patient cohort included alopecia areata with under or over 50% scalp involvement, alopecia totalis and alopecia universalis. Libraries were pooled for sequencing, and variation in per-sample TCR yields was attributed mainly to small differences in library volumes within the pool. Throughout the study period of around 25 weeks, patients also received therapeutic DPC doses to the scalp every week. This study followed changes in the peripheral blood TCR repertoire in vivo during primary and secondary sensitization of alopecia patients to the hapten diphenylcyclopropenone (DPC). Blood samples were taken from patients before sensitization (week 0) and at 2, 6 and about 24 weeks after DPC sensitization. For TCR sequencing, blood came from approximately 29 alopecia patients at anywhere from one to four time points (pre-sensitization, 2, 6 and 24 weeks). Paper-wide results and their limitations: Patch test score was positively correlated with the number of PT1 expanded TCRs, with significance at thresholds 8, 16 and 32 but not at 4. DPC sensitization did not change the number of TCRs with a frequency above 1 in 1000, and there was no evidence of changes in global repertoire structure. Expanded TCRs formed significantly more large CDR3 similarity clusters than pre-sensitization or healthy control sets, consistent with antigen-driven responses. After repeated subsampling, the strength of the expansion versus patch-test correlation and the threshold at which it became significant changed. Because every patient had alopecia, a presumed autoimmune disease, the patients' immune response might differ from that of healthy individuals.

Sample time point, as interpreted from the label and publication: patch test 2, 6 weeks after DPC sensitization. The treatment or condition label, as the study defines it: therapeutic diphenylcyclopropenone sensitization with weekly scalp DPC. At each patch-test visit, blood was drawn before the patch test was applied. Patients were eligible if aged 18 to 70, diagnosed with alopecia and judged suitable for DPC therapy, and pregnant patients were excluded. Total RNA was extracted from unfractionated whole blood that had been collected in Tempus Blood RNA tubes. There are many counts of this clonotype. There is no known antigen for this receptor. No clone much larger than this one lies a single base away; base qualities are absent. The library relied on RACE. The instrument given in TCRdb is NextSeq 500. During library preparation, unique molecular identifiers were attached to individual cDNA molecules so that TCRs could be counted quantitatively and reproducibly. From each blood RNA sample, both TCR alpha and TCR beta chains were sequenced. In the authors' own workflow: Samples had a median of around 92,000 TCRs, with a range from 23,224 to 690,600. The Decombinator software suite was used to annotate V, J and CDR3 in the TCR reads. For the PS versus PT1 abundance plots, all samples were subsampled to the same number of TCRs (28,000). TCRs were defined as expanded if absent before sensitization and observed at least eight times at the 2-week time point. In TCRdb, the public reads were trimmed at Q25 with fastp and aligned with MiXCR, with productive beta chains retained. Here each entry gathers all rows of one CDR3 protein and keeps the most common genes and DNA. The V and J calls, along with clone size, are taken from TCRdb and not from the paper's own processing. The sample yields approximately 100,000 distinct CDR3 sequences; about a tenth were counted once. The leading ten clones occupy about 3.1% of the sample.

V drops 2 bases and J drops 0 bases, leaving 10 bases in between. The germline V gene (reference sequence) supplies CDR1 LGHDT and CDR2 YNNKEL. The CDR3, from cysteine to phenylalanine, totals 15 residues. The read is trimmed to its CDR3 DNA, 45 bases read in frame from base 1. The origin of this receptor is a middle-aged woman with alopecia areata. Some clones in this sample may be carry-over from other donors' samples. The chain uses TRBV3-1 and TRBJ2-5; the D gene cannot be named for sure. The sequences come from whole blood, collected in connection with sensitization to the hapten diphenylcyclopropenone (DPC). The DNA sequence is TGTGCCAGCAGCCAACTGGGTTGGTACCAAGAGACCCAGTACTTC. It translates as CASSQLGWYQETQYF.